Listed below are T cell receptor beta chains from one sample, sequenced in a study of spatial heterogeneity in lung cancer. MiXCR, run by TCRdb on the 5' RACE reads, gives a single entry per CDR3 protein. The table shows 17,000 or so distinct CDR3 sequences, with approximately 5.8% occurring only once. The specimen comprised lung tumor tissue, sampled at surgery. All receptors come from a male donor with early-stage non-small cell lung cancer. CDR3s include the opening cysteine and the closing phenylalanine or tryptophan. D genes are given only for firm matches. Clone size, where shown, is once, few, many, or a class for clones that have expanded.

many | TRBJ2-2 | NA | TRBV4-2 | TGTGCCAGCAGCCATGCCTCGGGCGTGAGCACCGGGGAGCTGTTTTTT | CASSHASGVSTGELFF
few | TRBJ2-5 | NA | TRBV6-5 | TGTGCCAGCAGCCGACCTAAGGAGACCCAGTACTTC | CASSRPKETQYF
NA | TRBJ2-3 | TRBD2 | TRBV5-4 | TGTGCCAGCAGTTATACATTAGCGGGATTTAAAGATACGCAGTATTTT | CASSYTLAGFKDTQYF
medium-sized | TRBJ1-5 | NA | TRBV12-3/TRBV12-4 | TGTGCCAGCAAGAGAAGTCCCAGCAATCAGCCCCAGCATTTT | CASKRSPSNQPQHF
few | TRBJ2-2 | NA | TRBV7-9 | TGTGCCAGCAGCTTATTAGTCACCGGGGAGCTGTTTTTT | CASSLLVTGELFF
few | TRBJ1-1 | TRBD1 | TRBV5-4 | TGTGCCAGCAGCTTGCTGGGACAGGGGGTCACTGAAGCTTTCTTT | CASSLLGQGVTEAFF
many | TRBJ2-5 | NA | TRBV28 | TGTGCCACAGAATCCAGGGGAGAAGGAGAGACCCAGTACTTC | CATESRGEGETQYF
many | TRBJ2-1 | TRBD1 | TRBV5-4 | TGTGCCAGCAGCCCTGGACAGGTAGGATACAATGAGCAGTTCTTC | CASSPGQVGYNEQFF
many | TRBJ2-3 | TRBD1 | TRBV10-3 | TGTGCCATCAGTCGACAGGGGGGCACAGATACGCAGTATTTT | CAISRQGGTDTQYF
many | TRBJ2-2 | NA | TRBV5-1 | TGCGCCAGCAGCTTCGTAGTCGCCGGGGAGCTGTTTTTT | CASSFVVAGELFF
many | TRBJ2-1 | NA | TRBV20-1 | TGCAGTGCTAGTTTAGTCTTGGACAATGAGCAGTTCTTC | CSASLVLDNEQFF
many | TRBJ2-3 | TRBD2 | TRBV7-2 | TGTGCCAGCAGCTCCCGGGACTACACAGATACGCAGTATTTT | CASSSRDYTDTQYF
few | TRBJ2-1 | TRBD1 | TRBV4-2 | TGTGCCAGCAGCCCGAGCCCTGGACAGGGGATCCATGAGCAGTTCTTC | CASSPSPGQGIHEQFF
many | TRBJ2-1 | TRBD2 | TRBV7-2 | TGTGCCAGCAGCAGGGAACTAGCGGGAGGGCCGGGAAATGAGCAGTTCTTC | CASSRELAGGPGNEQFF
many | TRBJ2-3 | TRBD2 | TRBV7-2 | TGTGCCAGCAGCCGTGAGCGGGGGGGGAGCACAGATACGCAGTATTTT | CASSRERGGSTDTQYF
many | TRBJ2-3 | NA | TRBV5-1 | TGCGCCAGCAGCTCTGGGGGGCGCACAGATACGCAGTATTTT | CASSSGGRTDTQYF
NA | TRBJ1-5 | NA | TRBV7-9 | TGTGCCAGCAGCACCGGGACGTCCAAAGGTCCCCAGCATTTT | CASSTGTSKGPQHF
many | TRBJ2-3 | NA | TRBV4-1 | TGCGCCAGCAGCCAAGATAGGGCGTCCGCCACAGATACGCAGTATTTT | CASSQDRASATDTQYF
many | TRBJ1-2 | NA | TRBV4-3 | TGCGCCAGCAGCCAAGCGACTCTCAACTATGGCTACACCTTC | CASSQATLNYGYTF
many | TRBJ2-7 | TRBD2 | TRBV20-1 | TGCAGTGCCCGAGCAGCGGGGGGTAGGTACGAGCAGTACTTC | CSARAAGGRYEQYF
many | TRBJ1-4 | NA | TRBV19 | TGTGCCAGCACCATCGCAACTAATGAAAAACTGTTTTTT | CASTIATNEKLFF
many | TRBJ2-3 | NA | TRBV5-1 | TGCGCCAGCAGCTTGGGGGACACCCAAGGCGATACGCAGTATTTT | CASSLGDTQGDTQYF
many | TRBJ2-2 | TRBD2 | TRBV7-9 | TGTGCCAGCAGCGCCCCGTCCGGGACTAGCGGGGGACGGACCGGGGAGCTGTTTTTT | CASSAPSGTSGGRTGELFF
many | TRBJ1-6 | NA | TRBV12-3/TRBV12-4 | TGTGCCAGCAGTTTCAGGGACCGGAATTCACCCCTCCACTTT | CASSFRDRNSPLHF
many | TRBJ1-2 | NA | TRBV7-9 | TGTGCCAGCAGCAAAGGGACGTCTCACGGCTACACCTTC | CASSKGTSHGYTF
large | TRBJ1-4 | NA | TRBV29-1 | TGCAGCGTTGGGGCCTCCGGGACGAGGGGGGAAAAACTGTTTTTT | CSVGASGTRGEKLFF
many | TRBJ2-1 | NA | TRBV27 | TGTGCCAGCAGTTCCCCGGTGGGAGGGTGGACAGGAAATGAGCAGTTCTTC | CASSSPVGGWTGNEQFF
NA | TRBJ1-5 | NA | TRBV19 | TGTGCCAGTAGTACCAGCCTTCCTGGGATCGATCAGCCCCAGCATTTT | CASSTSLPGIDQPQHF
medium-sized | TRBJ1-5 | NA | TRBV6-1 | TGTGCCAGCAGCGAGGAGACCAAGGGCAATCAGCCCCAGCATTTT | CASSEETKGNQPQHF
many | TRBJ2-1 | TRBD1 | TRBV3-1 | TGTGCCAGCAGCCAGGACCGGGACAGTCTATATAATGAGCAGTTCTTC | CASSQDRDSLYNEQFF
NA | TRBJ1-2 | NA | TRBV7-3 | TGTGCCAGCAGCCCCGGACAGACGAACTATGGCTACACCTTC | CASSPGQTNYGYTF
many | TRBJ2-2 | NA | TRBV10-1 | TGCGCCAGCAGCAGACGGGGCTCGAACACCGGGGAGCTGTTTTTT | CASSRRGSNTGELFF
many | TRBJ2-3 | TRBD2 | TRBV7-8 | TGTGCCAGCAGCCCGAGGGCTAGCGGGAGTAAGACAGATACGCAGTATTTT | CASSPRASGSKTDTQYF
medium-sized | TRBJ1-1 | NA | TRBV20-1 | TGCAGTGCTAGTCCCGGGACGAACACTGAAGCTTTCTTT | CSASPGTNTEAFF
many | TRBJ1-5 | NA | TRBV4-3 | TGCGCCAGCAGCCAAGATACAGGGAACGTGGGTCAGCCCCAGCATTTT | CASSQDTGNVGQPQHF
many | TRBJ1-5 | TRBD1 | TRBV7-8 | TGTGCCAGCAGCTTGTCGACAGGGAGAAGTAATCAGCCCCAGCATTTT | CASSLSTGRSNQPQHF
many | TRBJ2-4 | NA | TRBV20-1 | TGCAGTGCTAGAGATCGCGGGAACATTCAGTACTTC | CSARDRGNIQYF
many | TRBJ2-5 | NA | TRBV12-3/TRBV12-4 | TGTGCCAGCACTTTTACGGGCACACAAGAGACCCAGTACTTC | CASTFTGTQETQYF
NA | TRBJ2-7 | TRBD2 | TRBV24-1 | TGTGCCACCAGTGATGGGAAGCGGGAGAACCGGCAGTACTTC | CATSDGKRENRQYF
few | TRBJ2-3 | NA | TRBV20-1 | TGCAGTGCTAGCATTAGCGGAAAAGATACGCAGTATTTT | CSASISGKDTQYF
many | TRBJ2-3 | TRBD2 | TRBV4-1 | TGCGCCAGCAGCCAAGGCCCAACTAGCGGTAGCACAGATACGCAGTATTTT | CASSQGPTSGSTDTQYF
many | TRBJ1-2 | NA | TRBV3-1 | TGTGCCAGCACCCTAGGGATACAGATTAACTATGGCTACACCTTC | CASTLGIQINYGYTF
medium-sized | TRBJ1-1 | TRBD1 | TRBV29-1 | TGCAGCGTGACAGGGGTGGACACTGAAGCTTTCTTT | CSVTGVDTEAFF
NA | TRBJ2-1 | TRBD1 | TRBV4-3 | TGCGCCAGCAGCCAAGAGGGACAGGGGCTTGGGCAGTTCTTC | CASSQEGQGLGQFF
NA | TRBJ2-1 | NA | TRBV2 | TGTGCCAGCAGCGCAGGGGTCCTTACCTACAATGAGCAGTTCTTC | CASSAGVLTYNEQFF
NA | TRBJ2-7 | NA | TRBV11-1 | TGTGCCAGCAGCCCCGGACCTGCTCACGAGCAGTACTTC | CASSPGPAHEQYF
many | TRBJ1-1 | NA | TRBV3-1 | TGTGCCAGCAGCCAAGATCCCGCTGTGGCTTTCTTT | CASSQDPAVAFF
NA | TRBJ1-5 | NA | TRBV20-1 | TGCAGTGCTAGAGATTTGGGTGATAGCAATCAGCCCCAGCATTTT | CSARDLGDSNQPQHF
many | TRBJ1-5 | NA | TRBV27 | TGTGCCAGCAGTGGACAGTCCGGGAGTCAGCCCCAGCATTTT | CASSGQSGSQPQHF
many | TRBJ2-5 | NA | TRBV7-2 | TGTGCCAGCAGCGGACGAGGTGGGGAGACCCAGTACTTC | CASSGRGGETQYF
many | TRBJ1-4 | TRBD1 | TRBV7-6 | TGTGCCAGCAGCTTGGGACAGGAAAATGAAAAACTGTTTTTT | CASSLGQENEKLFF
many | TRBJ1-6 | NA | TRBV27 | TGTGCCAGCAAGTCAGGGTTAAGCCCCCTCCACTTT | CASKSGLSPLHF
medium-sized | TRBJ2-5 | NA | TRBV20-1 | TGCAGTGCTAGAGGGACCGTAAAAGGGACCCAGTACTTC | CSARGTVKGTQYF
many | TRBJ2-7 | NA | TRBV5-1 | TGCGCCAGCAGCTTGGACGGCCCGGGAGAACGCGAGCAGTACTTC | CASSLDGPGEREQYF